This TCR beta chain was found in a study of blood T cell repertoires in COVID-19. Study summary: Acute-phase and convalescent COVID-19 samples originated in the United States, Italy and Spain. PBMCs, B-cell-depleted T cells, or T cells were the source of the cDNA or gDNA that made up the material.

The authors' processing: Estimation of nucleated cell counts was performed using reference gene primer amplification. Only in-frame clones appear in the TCRdb table, and some are missing; sequencing was by immunoSEQ multiplex PCR. That table supplies the V and J calls and clone size; D and trimming were determined from the DNA. The data show about 20,000 clones, with more than 75% seen just once and 3% to 4.5% held by the top ten. The CDR3 length is 17 residues. Trimming at V came to 5 bases and at J to 0 bases, leaving 6 bases not matched to a gene. Germline lookup yields CDR1 SEHNR and CDR2 FQNEAQ (reference sequence).

The clonotype was recovered from a man aged 45-65 years with active COVID-19. Sequencing was carried out using peripheral blood. V and J are TRBV7-9 and TRBJ2-1; 11 positions match TRBD2. The CDR3 coding sequence is TGTGCCAGCAGCACGATTAGCGGGGGGGACTCCTACAATGAGCAGTTCTTC. Amino acids: CASSTISGGDSYNEQFF.